This T cell receptor (beta chain) originates from a study of CD8 T cells in ankylosing spondylitis (dated by TCRdb to 2017 to 2019). For the wider study: T cell receptor beta repertoires were profiled in healthy donors and ankylosing spondylitis patients so that disease-linked TCR variants could be found. In total, the full study cohort was made up of approximately 99 healthy donors and 25 to 30 ankylosing spondylitis patients. Peripheral blood samples were taken, and synovial fluid was additionally collected from ankylosing spondylitis patients.

Sequencing used an Illumina HiSeq 2500. Quantitative 5'-RACE with molecular barcodes was the method used to prepare the TCR beta libraries. From the authors' description of their analysis: Disease-linked TCR variants were identified with a new computational method built on a probabilistic model of VDJ rearrangement. TCRdb took the public reads, trimmed them with fastp at Q25, ran MiXCR for clone calling and kept in-frame beta chains. Every CDR3 protein is listed once, alongside the most common genes and DNA of its rows. The V and J calls follow TCRdb's processing rather than the paper's. Across this sample there are roughly 250,000 distinct CDR3 sequences, with roughly 8.6% seen only once. In total, the top ten clones hold under 7.5% of the sample. Overall study results and their limits: The disease-linked clones showed a CD8+ phenotype and occurred at relatively low frequencies in peripheral blood. Blood from ankylosing spondylitis patients appeared to be characterized by a TCR beta motif composed of several highly homologous amino acid variants. Significant enrichment of the disease-linked clones was reported in matched synovial fluid samples from ankylosing spondylitis patients. Some motif variants had previously been reported in the synovial fluid and blood of reactive arthritis patients, which suggests shared mechanisms of disease initiation.

As regards this clonotype: Its antigen remains unidentified. The sample holds no much larger clone one base away, and base qualities are not on file.

V is reduced by 0 bases and J by 4 bases, leaving a spacing of 9 bases between them. The CDR3 runs 13 residues from the cysteine to the phenylalanine. Only the CDR3 portion is preserved as DNA: 39 bases, with reading frame beginning at the first base. As encoded in the germline V gene (reference sequence), CDR1 is GTSNPN while CDR2 is SVGIG. This sequence was found in a male donor with ankylosing spondylitis or in good health (not recorded which). This chain is built from TRBV30 and TRBJ1-1; 5 matching bases give a weak D call of TRBD1. The sequencing sample was made of blood, either unsorted or a sorted T cell fraction (not recorded which). The nucleotide sequence is TGTGCCTGGAGTGTAAGGGGTGTCACTGAAGCTTTCTTT. It is translated as CAWSVRGVTEAFF.